The rows below give T cell receptor beta chains drawn from one sample of a study of early T cells in non-severe SARS-CoV-2 infection. Using its own MiXCR run on the 5' RACE reads, TCRdb lists one record per CDR3 protein. The repertoire consists of 80,000 to 95,000 distinct CDR3 sequences, with roughly 13% occurring once and the leading ten covering 1.2% to 1.5%. Sequencing was done on a sample of whole blood. The receptor set was obtained from an adult who was a healthcare worker with PCR-confirmed SARS-CoV-2 infection or an uninfected control (not recorded which). CDR3s include the opening cysteine and the closing phenylalanine or tryptophan. Each record gives: D gene, V gene, J gene, clone size, CDR3 protein, CDR3 DNA. D genes are given only for firm matches. Rows may omit the clone size; those that give it use once, few, many or a size class.

.,TRBV21-1,TRBJ2-5,.,CASSKGATADRETQYF,TGTGCCAGCAGCAAAGGGGCTACAGCGGATCGCGAGACCCAGTACTTC
.,TRBV19,TRBJ1-2,many,CASGIRDANYGYTF,TGTGCCAGTGGGATCAGGGATGCGAACTATGGCTACACCTTC
TRBD1,TRBV11-2,TRBJ2-1,few,CASSPRQGAYNEQFF,TGTGCCAGCAGCCCCCGGCAGGGGGCCTACAATGAGCAGTTCTTC
.,TRBV27,TRBJ2-3,few,CASSRETGTSTDTQYF,TGTGCCAGCAGTCGAGAGACAGGGACTAGCACAGATACGCAGTATTTT
TRBD2,TRBV9,TRBJ2-3,few,CASSGDTSVHFPQYF,TGTGCCAGCAGCGGTGATACTAGCGTCCATTTTCCGCAGTATTTT
TRBD1,TRBV10-3,TRBJ1-2,.,CAINDRVAYGYTF,TGTGCCATCAACGACAGGGTTGCCTATGGCTACACCTTC
TRBD1,TRBV3-1,TRBJ2-2,many,CASSPGQGGNTGELFF,TGTGCCAGCAGCCCGGGACAGGGGGGAAACACCGGGGAGCTGTTTTTT
.,TRBV11-2,TRBJ2-3,.,CASSLDLTPEQGFSDTQYF,TGTGCCAGCAGCTTGGATCTAACCCCGGAACAGGGTTTTTCAGATACGCAGTATTTT
TRBD2,TRBV2,TRBJ2-3,many,CASSEEAGAPTDTQYF,TGTGCCAGCAGTGAAGAAGCGGGGGCCCCCACAGATACGCAGTATTTT
.,TRBV6-6,TRBJ1-2,few,CASSSDPWFTYGYTF,TGTGCCAGCAGTTCGGACCCATGGTTCACCTATGGCTACACCTTC
.,TRBV2,TRBJ2-4,many,CASMRDVAKNIQYF,TGTGCCAGCATGCGAGACGTCGCCAAAAACATTCAGTACTTC
.,TRBV7-8,TRBJ1-5,few,CASSLDRWASNQPQHF,TGTGCCAGCAGCTTAGACCGCTGGGCCAGCAATCAGCCCCAGCATTTT
.,TRBV20-1,TRBJ2-2,many,CSARDPRGAENTGELFF,TGCAGTGCTAGAGACCCCAGAGGGGCCGAAAACACCGGGGAGCTGTTTTTT
.,TRBV20-1,TRBJ1-6,many,CSARGLSSYNSPLHF,TGCAGTGCTAGGGGGTTGAGCTCCTATAATTCACCCCTCCACTTT
.,TRBV20-1,TRBJ2-7,few,CSAENAGASGEQYF,TGCAGTGCGGAAAATGCCGGGGCCAGTGGCGAGCAGTACTTC
.,TRBV5-6,TRBJ1-2,many,CASSDADHGYTF,TGTGCCAGCAGCGACGCAGACCATGGCTACACCTTC
.,TRBV6-2/TRBV6-3,TRBJ2-7,.,CASSRLARGSYEQYF,TGTGCCAGCAGCCGGCTCGCCAGGGGATCCTACGAGCAGTACTTC
.,TRBV29-1,TRBJ2-3,many,CSVEIGPQYF,TGCAGCGTTGAAATAGGCCCGCAGTATTTT
TRBD1,TRBV6-1,TRBJ2-7,many,CASSEAGRGEQYF,TGTGCCAGCAGTGAAGCAGGCAGGGGGGAGCAGTACTTC
.,TRBV7-2,TRBJ2-4,many,CASGQALAKNIQYF,TGTGCCAGCGGGCAAGCCTTAGCCAAAAACATTCAGTACTTC
.,TRBV14,TRBJ2-1,few,CASSQDVGWYNEQFF,TGTGCCAGCAGCCAAGACGTGGGCTGGTACAATGAGCAGTTCTTC
TRBD1,TRBV11-2,TRBJ2-7,many,CASRRTGTERYEQYF,TGTGCCAGCAGAAGAACCGGGACAGAACGATACGAGCAGTACTTC
TRBD1,TRBV29-1,TRBJ2-1,few,CSGNRGHEQFF,TGCAGCGGTAACAGGGGCCATGAGCAGTTCTTC
.,TRBV29-1,TRBJ2-3,many,CSVPSGGSTDTQYF,TGCAGCGTGCCTTCGGGGGGCAGCACAGATACGCAGTATTTT
.,TRBV11-2,TRBJ1-4,many,CASSLWAGEKLFF,TGTGCCAGCAGCTTATGGGCAGGAGAAAAACTGTTTTTT
.,TRBV19,TRBJ2-3,.,CASSRSRTDTQYF,TGTGCCAGTAGTCGTTCCCGCACAGATACGCAGTATTTT
TRBD1,TRBV30,TRBJ2-2,few,CAHRGRSTGELFF,TGTGCCCATAGGGGGCGTTCGACCGGGGAGCTGTTTTTT
TRBD1,TRBV6-5,TRBJ1-2,.,CASSLTQGGGYTF,TGTGCCAGCAGCCTGACACAGGGGGGTGGCTACACCTTC
.,TRBV5-4,TRBJ2-7,few,CASSSGTQGWSEQYF,TGTGCCAGCAGCTCAGGGACTCAGGGGTGGAGCGAGCAGTACTTC
.,TRBV12-3/TRBV12-4,TRBJ2-3,many,CASSPGRGDTDTQYF,TGTGCCAGCAGTCCCGGTAGGGGGGATACAGATACGCAGTATTTT
.,TRBV19,TRBJ2-3,many,CASRSADTQYF,TGTGCCAGTAGGTCCGCAGATACGCAGTATTTT
.,TRBV20-1,TRBJ2-7,many,CSANGLVGGTYEQYF,TGCAGTGCTAACGGTCTTGTTGGGGGAACCTACGAGCAGTACTTC
.,TRBV29-1,TRBJ1-1,once,CSGRTNTEAFF,TGCAGCGGTAGGACGAACACTGAAGCTTTCTTT
.,TRBV7-9,TRBJ2-4,many,CASSLTNRVRAKNIQYF,TGTGCCAGCAGCTTAACCAACAGGGTTCGAGCCAAAAACATTCAGTACTTC
.,TRBV12-3/TRBV12-4,TRBJ1-1,.,CASSLRSGVTEAFF,TGTGCCAGCAGTCTTCGCTCGGGGGTGACTGAAGCTTTCTTT
TRBD1,TRBV29-1,TRBJ2-7,few,CSVRSRGPLSYEQYF,TGCAGCGTCCGTTCCAGGGGGCCCCTATCCTACGAGCAGTACTTC
.,TRBV11-2,TRBJ2-2,many,CASSLYGVLSTGELFF,TGTGCCAGCAGCTTATACGGGGTCTTGAGCACCGGGGAGCTGTTTTTT
TRBD2,TRBV14,TRBJ2-1,.,CASSQFPAGGPVSTEQFF,TGTGCCAGCAGCCAATTTCCCGCGGGGGGGCCCGTATCAACTGAGCAGTTCTTC
.,TRBV19,TRBJ2-4,.,CASSIGYRTRSAKNIQYF,TGTGCCAGTAGTATTGGATATCGAACCCGTAGCGCTAAAAACATTCAGTACTTC
.,TRBV6-6,TRBJ1-3,many,CASSYKGSSGNTIYF,TGTGCCAGCAGTTACAAGGGAAGCTCTGGAAACACCATATATTTT